Listed below are T cell receptor beta chains from one sample, sequenced in a study of blood T cell repertoires in COVID-19. Profiled with immunoSEQ multiplex PCR; TCRdb holds only in-frame clones, not every one. The sample carries over 80,000 clones, 91% recorded once. The sample taken for sequencing was peripheral blood. These receptors were taken from a human donor with active COVID-19. The donor label of this sample is uncertain. Each CDR3 is given with its conserved first and last residue. Fields, in order: J gene, V gene, clone size, CDR3 protein. Not every row has a clone size; where given, it reads once, few, many or a size class.

>TRBJ2-2|TRBV6-5|-
CASSRTTDTGELFF
>TRBJ2-5|TRBV5-4|-
CASSSSGGALVETQYF
>TRBJ2-5|TRBV7-9|-
CASSLEGLAGGETQYF
>TRBJ2-1|TRBV24-1|-
CATGRGGDEQFF
>TRBJ2-1|TRBV4-3|-
CASSQDRGSEQFF
>TRBJ2-3|TRBV29-1|-
CSVGQGNADTQYF
>TRBJ2-3|TRBV9|-
CASGGDQISDTQYF
>TRBJ1-1|TRBV7-8|-
CASIPGSMNTEAFF
>TRBJ2-1|TRBV9|-
CASSVAGLAMGEQFF
>TRBJ1-1|TRBV4-1|-
CASRQTNTEAFF
>TRBJ2-3|TRBV4-2|-
CASSQAGLAADTQYF
>TRBJ1-2|TRBV27|-
CASSLTGGQGSGYTF
>TRBJ1-2|TRBV9|-
CASSSFSYGYTF
>TRBJ2-3|TRBV7-3|-
CASSLSVAGGLSEQYF
>TRBJ2-1|TRBV11-2|-
CASSPNLGGNEQFF
>TRBJ1-5|TRBV27|-
CASRRAQSTQPQHF
>TRBJ1-1|TRBV19|-
CASSIVFKHEAFF
>TRBJ1-1|TRBV4-1|-
CASSPTQGADEAFF
>TRBJ2-7|TRBV5-1|-
CASSLVSSGGNYEQYF
>TRBJ1-2|TRBV14|-
CASSQDPTGRNGGYTF
>TRBJ2-7|TRBV6-4|-
CASSERGTVSYEQYF
>TRBJ2-7|TRBV4-1|-
CASSQMAGALGEQYF
>TRBJ2-3|TRBV3-1/TRBV3-2|-
CASSQGRGTDTQYF
>TRBJ1-6|TRBV6-5|-
CASSPGWDSNSPLHF
>TRBJ2-1|TRBV5-1|-
CASSFGTNNEQFF
>TRBJ2-2|TRBV6-1|-
CASSEAILGGTGELFF
>TRBJ2-5|TRBV6-1|-
CASSVTSGGAVETQYF
>TRBJ1-1|TRBV15|-
CATSRTDNTEAFF
>TRBJ2-7|TRBV11-1|few
CASSLPLLAGGYEQYF
>TRBJ2-2|TRBV23-1|-
CASSHSGQTYTGELFF
>TRBJ2-3|TRBV4-2|-
CASSQVDTDTQYF
>TRBJ2-2|TRBV7-8|-
CASSLVSQLAGSTGELFF
>TRBJ2-2|TRBV7-3|-
CASSLGGDTGELFF
>TRBJ1-1|TRBV12-3/TRBV12-4|few
CASFGRRFEAFF
>TRBJ1-3|TRBV10-2|once
CASTAGGLGNTIYF
>TRBJ1-5|TRBV7-9|-
CASSFTGWGQPQHF